Presented here are 23 T cell receptor beta chains from one specimen sequenced in a study of shared clonotypes between healthy human individuals. Some clones are missing from TCRdb's copy, which holds only in-frame ones; the method was immunoSEQ multiplex PCR. The sample consists of about 2.2 million clones, 85% to 95% of them appearing once. Naive CD8 populations comprised CD45RO-negative cells positively selected for CCR7, excluding terminally differentiated effector memory CD45RA+ cells. The sequenced sample was naive CD8+ T cells from PBMCs. The receptors shown here come from a man aged 18-30 years in good health. Some clones in this sample may be carry-over from other donors' samples.

This clone was seen only a few times. The same CDR3 arises from other DNA sequences in this sample as well. The rearrangement links TRBV7-9 to TRBJ2-2; no firm D call. Germline CDR1 is SEHNR and CDR2 is FQNEAQ (reference sequence). This CDR3 is 14 amino acids long. V was shortened by 2 bases and J by 0 bases, with 4 bases between the two germline ends. The CDR3 bases are TGTGCCAGCAGCTTAAGTTCGAACACCGGGGAGCTGTTTTTT. As protein: CASSLSSNTGELFF.

The chain couples TRBV27 to TRBJ2-7; D may correspond to TRBD1 or TRBD2 (5 bases each). The CDR3 length is 14 residues. V dropped 6 bases and J dropped 6 bases, with 18 bases sitting between them. Per germline, CDR1 MNHEY and CDR2 SMNVEV (reference sequence). Written as DNA, the CDR3 is TGTGCCAGCAGCCCGTTTCGTGGGGGAGCCGAGCAGTACTTC. Encoded protein: CASSPFRGGAEQYF.

This clone has more than one count but fewer than ten. The rearrangement uses TRBV2 and TRBJ1-5, with 10 bases identical to TRBD1. From germline, CDR1 is SNHLY and CDR2 FYNNEI. The CDR3 extends over 15 amino acids. J gave up 3 bases and V 7 bases, and 6 bases lay outside the gene matches. The CDR3 protein is CASTGTGAYNQPQHF. DNA for the CDR3: TGTGCCAGCACTGGGACAGGGGCTTACAATCAGCCCCAGCATTTT. The variable domain in full, completed from reference TRBV2 and TRBJ1-5, reads EPEVTQTPSHQVTQMGQEVILRCVPISNHLYFYWYRQILGQKVEFLVSFYNNEISEKSEIFDDQFSVERPDGSNFTLKIRSTKLEDSAMYFCASTGTGAYNQPQHFGDGTRLSIL.

The J gene is TRBJ2-7, the V gene TRBV5-4, with 11 positions matching TRBD2. Germline V CDR1 and CDR2: SGHNT, YYREEE (reference sequence). V was pared by 4 bases and J by 3 bases, with 3 bases of the junction left unmatched. This CDR3 is 14 amino acids long. The CDR3 region has the DNA TGTGCCAGCAGCACGGGACTAGCGGACTACGAGCAGTACTTC. This gives the protein CASSTGLADYEQYF.

The chain recombines TRBV15 with TRBJ2-6; D is undetermined. V lost 8 bases, J lost 4 bases, and 15 bases lay in between. This CDR3 spans 15 amino acids. Germline loops: CDR1 LNHNV, CDR2 YYDKDF (reference sequence). As DNA, the CDR3 is TGTGCCACCCGCCCTTCCGGCGCGGGGGCCAACGTCCTGACTTTC. Translated: CATRPSGAGANVLTF.

This chain links TRBV4-1 with TRBJ2-5; D not certain. Germline V CDR1 and CDR2: MGHRA, YSYEKL. The CDR3 runs to 13 residues. V dropped 2 bases and J dropped 10 bases, with 14 bases sitting between them. The CDR3 spells CASSQPDGRSQYF. The CDR3 region has the DNA TGCGCCAGCAGCCAACCCGACGGCCGGAGCCAGTACTTC.

The chain employs TRBV10-3 and TRBJ2-7, with a tentative D call TRBD2 (7 bases). The V and J ends lost 10 bases and 7 bases respectively, with 17 bases between them. Germline assignment: CDR1 ENHRY and CDR2 SYGVKD. CDR3 length equals 12 residues. The CDR3 reads CATIGGAREQYF. The CDR3 nucleotides read TGTGCCACCATTGGGGGGGCACGGGAGCAGTACTTC.

V gene TRBV9 combines with J gene TRBJ2-2; the match to TRBD2 covers 13 bases. The CDR3 length is 18 residues. Germline V gene lookup returns CDR1 SGDLS and CDR2 YYNGEE. The V gene end was trimmed by 4 bases and the J gene end by 3 bases; junction bases not matched to a gene: 9. The CDR3 reads CASSHPGLAGAYTGELFF. CDR3 sequence (DNA): TGTGCCAGCAGCCATCCCGGACTAGCGGGAGCCTACACCGGGGAGCTGTTTTTT.

The chain joins TRBV19 to TRBJ1-1, with 7 bases that match TRBD1. The V and J ends lost 6 bases and 0 bases, in that order; junction bases with no gene match: 4. The CDR3 has 14 residues. The germline CDR1 and CDR2 sequences are LNHDA and SQIVND (reference sequence). CDR3 in DNA: TGTGCCAGTAGGAAGGACAGGATGAACACTGAAGCTTTCTTT. It translates to CASRKDRMNTEAFF.

The gene calls are TRBV7-8 and TRBJ1-1, with a possible D match to TRBD1 (5 bases). The V end lost 5 bases, the J end lost 1 base, and 11 bases lay between the germline ends. Per the germline V gene, CDR1 is SGHVS and CDR2 is FQNEAQ. This CDR3 comprises 14 residues. The CDR3, as DNA: TGTGCCAGCAGCACCGGAGGGGCGAACACTGAAGCTTTCTTT. Translating it yields CASSTGGANTEAFF. The variable domain in full, with the rest retrieved from reference TRBV7-8 and TRBJ1-1, is GAGVSQSPRYKVAKRGQDVALRCDPISGHVSLFWYQQALGQGPEFLTYFQNEAQLDKSGLPSDRFFAERPEGSVSTLKIQRTQQEDSAVYLCASSTGGANTEAFFGQGTRLTVV.

This chain joins TRBV11-2 and TRBJ2-1; either TRBD1 or TRBD2 may supply D (6 bases each). Germline CDR1 SGHAT, CDR2 FQNNGV. Deletions cut 7 bases from V and 7 bases from J, with 20 bases between. The CDR3 has 15 amino acids. The CDR3: CASTWSPGAYNEQFF. The CDR3 DNA is TGTGCCAGCACCTGGTCTCCGGGGGCTTATAATGAGCAGTTCTTC. Looking up the rest from reference TRBV11-2 and TRBJ2-1 gives the full variable domain: EAGVAQSPRYKIIEKRQSVAFWCNPISGHATLYWYQQILGQGPKLLIQFQNNGVVDDSQLPKDRFSAERLKGVDSTLKIQPAKLEDSAVYLCASTWSPGAYNEQFFGPGTRLTVL.

The chain carries TRBV7-9 and TRBJ2-7; D may be TRBD2 (6 bases). Germline V CDR1 and CDR2: SEHNR, FQNEAQ (reference sequence). CDR3 size: 15 residues. Trimming cost V 5 bases and J 0 bases, with 14 bases left between them. The CDR3 bases are TGTGCCAGCAGCCGTCAAGCGGAGGGCTCCTACGAGCAGTACTTC. Amino acids: CASSRQAEGSYEQYF.

The chain recombines TRBV7-9 with TRBJ1-6; D gene uncertain. Germline CDR1 SEHNR, CDR2 FQNEAQ (reference sequence). The CDR3 consists of 16 residues. The V end lost 1 base, the J end lost 5 bases, and 12 bases lay between the germline ends. The CDR3 loop is CASSLVLKGNNSPLHF. The CDR3 bases are TGTGCCAGCAGCTTAGTTCTGAAGGGTAATAATTCACCCCTCCACTTT.

The rearrangement joins TRBV25-1 to TRBJ2-7; D is possibly TRBD1 or TRBD2 (6 bases each). V was cut by 8 bases and J by 0 bases, with 14 bases left in between. CDR3 length equals 14 residues. CDR1 and CDR2 from the germline V gene are MGHDK and SYGVNS. The CDR3 region is CASGWGAGSYEQYF. The DNA of the CDR3 is TGTGCCAGCGGTTGGGGGGCGGGCTCCTACGAGCAGTACTTC.

The chain links TRBV9 to TRBJ2-2; 10 nucleotides align to TRBD2. J lost 5 bases, V lost 0 bases, and 10 bases had no gene match. The germline V gene encodes CDR1 SGDLS and CDR2 YYNGEE. This CDR3 is built from 18 residues. The CDR3 loop is CASSVATTGSGRTGELFF. The CDR3 coding sequence is TGTGCCAGCAGCGTAGCTACGACGGGTAGCGGGAGGACCGGGGAGCTGTTTTTT.

The chain employs TRBV5-5 and TRBJ2-2; 8 bases agree with TRBD2. Trimming cost V 5 bases and J 4 bases; bases outside gene matches: 4. The CDR3 has 14 amino acids. Germline V gene sequence: CDR1 SGHKS, CDR2 YYEKEE (reference sequence). The DNA for the CDR3 is TGTGCCAGCAGTCCGCTAGCGGGCACCGGGGAGCTGTTTTTT. Its protein product is CASSPLAGTGELFF.

CDR3 protein: CASSWTHNTGELFF. In DNA, the CDR3 is TGTGCCAGCAGCTGGACACACAACACCGGGGAGCTGTTTTTT. The rearrangement uses TRBV7-3 and TRBJ2-2, with D perhaps TRBD1 (5 bases). Germline assignment: CDR1 SGHTA and CDR2 FQGTGA. Trimming took off 4 bases at V and 2 bases at J, with 8 bases between the two ends. This CDR3 region has 14 residues.

This clone was observed once. The DNA for the CDR3 is TGTGCCAGCAGTTACACCCCGGGACTGACCTACGAGCAGTACTTC. It yields the protein CASSYTPGLTYEQYF. The V and J genes are TRBV6-6 and TRBJ2-7, with D possibly matching TRBD2 (6 bases). Germline-derived CDR1 and CDR2 are MNHNY and SVGAGI (reference sequence). The CDR3 has 15 residues. Trimming cost V 2 bases and J 2 bases, with 13 bases left between them.

V is TRBV11-2 and J is TRBJ2-5, with a tentative D call TRBD2 (7 bases). CDR1 and CDR2 from the germline V gene are SGHAT and FQNNGV. V was trimmed by 1 base and J by 4 bases, leaving 13 bases between them. The length of the CDR3 is 15 residues. The CDR3 sequence: CASSLVGGAGETQYF. The CDR3 DNA sequence: TGTGCCAGCAGCTTAGTTGGGGGGGCAGGAGAGACCCAGTACTTC. Using reference TRBV11-2 and TRBJ2-5 for the parts outside the CDR3, the full variable domain is EAGVAQSPRYKIIEKRQSVAFWCNPISGHATLYWYQQILGQGPKLLIQFQNNGVVDDSQLPKDRFSAERLKGVDSTLKIQPAKLEDSAVYLCASSLVGGAGETQYFGPGTRLLVL.

CDR3 nucleotide sequence: TGTGCCAGCAGCACGCGAGAGTACAATGAGCAGTTCTTC. Translated: CASSTREYNEQFF. This chain uses TRBV7-9 with TRBJ2-1; D ambiguous. CDR1 SEHNR and CDR2 FQNEAQ come from the germline V gene (reference sequence). The CDR3 has 13 amino acids. V lost 5 bases and J 4 bases, leaving 9 bases between the germline ends.

Details on this clone: Other DNA sequences in the same sample also yield this CDR3. The chain recombines TRBV9 with TRBJ2-3; D is unclear. The length of the CDR3 is 15 residues. V lost 4 bases to trimming and J lost 0 bases, with 12 bases between them. The V gene's germline CDR1 is SGDLS and CDR2 YYNGEE. In DNA, the CDR3 is TGTGCCAGCAGCACCCGGACGGCTAGCACAGATACGCAGTATTTT. It encodes CASSTRTASTDTQYF.

V usage is TRBV29-1 and J usage is TRBJ2-7, with 9 nucleotides matching TRBD1. Germline V CDR1 and CDR2: SQVTM, ANQGSEA. The CDR3 loop spans 13 amino acids. V lost 5 bases and J lost 4; bases outside the gene matches: 6. The CDR3 sequence is CSVQQGALYEQYF. Written as DNA, the CDR3 is TGCAGCGTTCAACAGGGGGCCCTTTACGAGCAGTACTTC.

The CDR3: CASSGTGGPSLGNTIYF. CDR3 DNA: TGTGCCAGCAGTGGAACAGGGGGCCCCTCACTGGGAAACACCATATATTTT. The chain carries TRBV2 and TRBJ1-3, with TRBD1 identical over 9 bases. The CDR3 covers 17 residues. The V gene end was trimmed by 4 bases and the J gene end by 4 bases; junction bases not matched to a gene: 11. Germline V gene sequence: CDR1 SNHLY, CDR2 FYNNEI.